This T cell receptor (beta chain) emerged from a study of T cells in Graves' hyperthyroidism and ophthalmopathy. Study information: Peripheral blood was drawn at first diagnosis, prior to all treatment. Study-wide results and caveats: Appearing also in blood were most of the thyroid clonotypes expanded above 0.001. The model predicted ophthalmopathy a median around six months before onset.

Participants, patients aged 18 to 65, had newly diagnosed hyperthyroidism with a duration under 2 months. This clonotype showed up many times. Antigen: not known. Amplification yielded TCR beta CDR3 regions, with RNA transcripts as the source. The TCR CDR3 was amplified in a first-round RT-PCR using the HTBI primer set. TCRdb redid the calling of the multiplex PCR reads with MiXCR, one entry per CDR3 protein. The sample includes some 770,000 distinct CDR3 sequences, roughly 15% of them seen just once. The V end was cut by 4 bases, the J end by 7 bases, with 8 bases between. From germline, CDR1 is MDHEN and CDR2 SYDVKM. This CDR3 spans 12 amino acids.

The sequenced sample was blood. This TCR was sampled from a man younger than 30 with Graves' hyperthyroidism. The chain couples TRBV28 to TRBJ2-1, with no clear D. CDR3 in DNA: TGTGCCAGCAGTTCCTCTATAAATGAGCAGTTCTTC. Its translation: CASSSSINEQFF.